The 9 T cell receptor beta chains in this list originate from one sample, sequenced in a study of sequential checkpoint blockade in melanoma. TCRdb keeps only in-frame clones here, not all; method: immunoSEQ multiplex PCR. The data show roughly 30,000 clones, 83% seen once. The treatment here: randomized to nivolumab then ipilimumab (arm A) or the reverse (arm B). The starting material was CD8+ T cells sorted from blood (inferred from file names), obtained from a patient given nivolumab and ipilimumab in sequence. The receptors were gathered from a human donor with melanoma.

This chain links TRBV27 with TRBJ2-4, with D perhaps matching TRBD2 (5 bases). This CDR3 spans 11 amino acids. V was clipped by 5 bases and J by 9 bases, with 8 bases between them. Germline CDR1 MNHEY, CDR2 SMNVEV (reference sequence). The CDR3 DNA sequence: TGTGCCAGCAGTACCGGAGGCATTCAGTACTTC. Protein product: CASSTGGIQYF.

This clone was picked up a small number of times. This rearrangement joins TRBV4-3 to TRBJ1-6; a possible D gene is TRBD1 (5 bases). The germline V and J ends were trimmed by 4 bases and 12 bases, with 16 bases remaining between them. CDR1 is LGHNA, CDR2 YSLEER, per germline. The CDR3 has 14 residues. The CDR3 region is CASSPTRGVGPLHF. The CDR3 coding sequence is TGCGCCAGCAGCCCCACACGGGGGGTCGGACCCCTCCACTTT.

This clone was picked up a small number of times. This sequence joins TRBV6-6 and TRBJ2-7; TRBD1 is a possible D gene (5 bases). The V gene lost 4 bases and the J gene lost 0 bases, with 10 bases spanning the gap. The CDR3 sequence is 14 residues long. CDR1 is MNHNY and CDR2 is SVGAGI in the germline V gene (reference sequence). Written as DNA, the CDR3 is TGTGCCAGCAGTTTGACAGAGAGCTCCTACGAGCAGTACTTC. Its translation is CASSLTESSYEQYF.

Only one count was recorded for this clone. The sample carries other DNA sequences with the same CDR3. V usage is TRBV28 and J usage is TRBJ2-2, with D perhaps matching TRBD2 (6 bases). The CDR3 is 15 residues long. Germline V lookup: CDR1 MDHEN, CDR2 SYDVKM. The germline V and J ends were trimmed by 5 bases and 1 base, with 11 bases remaining between them. This CDR3 reads CASSPLGLNTGELFF. CDR3 DNA: TGTGCCAGCAGTCCCTTGGGACTGAACACCGGGGAGCTGTTTTTT.

The gene calls are TRBV7-9 and TRBJ1-1; no reliable D call. V was pared by 6 bases and J by 5 bases, with 13 bases between. Germline loops: CDR1 SEHNR, CDR2 FQNEAQ (reference sequence). The CDR3 sequence is 13 residues long. CDR3 loop: CASSPAGRTEAFF. CDR3 sequence (DNA): TGTGCCAGCAGTCCGGCGGGGAGAACTGAAGCTTTCTTT.

This chain joins TRBV29-1 and TRBJ2-1, with a possible D match to TRBD1 (7 bases). V dropped 2 bases and J dropped 7 bases, with 12 bases sitting between them. The CDR3 is 13 amino acids. Germline V lookup: CDR1 SQVTM, CDR2 ANQGSEA. CDR3 in DNA: TGCAGCGTTGAAATTCCAGGGGGGAATGAGCAGTTCTTC. It yields the protein CSVEIPGGNEQFF.

The chain recombines TRBV14 with TRBJ2-1; D is undetermined. Germline loops: CDR1 SGHDN, CDR2 FVKESK. Trimming left V 1 base short and J 9 bases short, with 13 bases between. The CDR3 has 14 residues. The CDR3 here is CASSQGLTFGEQFF. The CDR3 DNA reads TGTGCCAGCAGCCAAGGCCTTACCTTCGGTGAGCAGTTCTTC.

This CDR3 is CASSQEREFDEQYF. The CDR3 DNA sequence: TGTGCCAGCAGCCAAGAGCGGGAGTTCGACGAGCAGTACTTC. The chain employs TRBV5-5 and TRBJ2-7; 8 nucleotides agree with TRBD2. The CDR3 is 14 residues long. Trimming took 4 bases from V and 5 from J; bases not matched to a gene: 8. Per germline, CDR1 SGHKS and CDR2 YYEKEE (reference sequence).

This clone was observed a single time. V and J are TRBV28 and TRBJ2-7; 8 positions agree with TRBD2. Losses at the gene ends were 6 bases for V and 3 bases for J; bases not matched to a gene: 7. CDR1 is MDHEN, CDR2 SYDVKM, per germline. The CDR3 runs 14 residues. CDR3 in DNA: TGTGCCAGCAGCACCGGGACTAGTCACTACGAGCAGTACTTC. It codes for CASSTGTSHYEQYF.